Listed below are T cell receptor beta chains from one sample, sequenced in a study of glioma-infiltrating T cells. Each CDR3 protein gets one entry after TCRdb re-called the multiplex PCR reads with MiXCR. The sample shows some 85,000 distinct CDR3 sequences, about 23% of them seen only once. The source material was glioma tissue, nonneoplastic brain tissue, or PBMCs (not recorded which). The receptors come from a human donor with low-grade glioma or glioblastoma, undergoing nonglioma brain surgery, or in good health (not recorded which). CDR3s include the opening cysteine and the closing phenylalanine or tryptophan. The D gene is left open where the match is weak. Clone size is not always given. Where it is, it says once, few, many or a class for expanded clones.

size: few
D: TRBD2
V: TRBV12-3/TRBV12-4
J: TRBJ2-1
CDR3: CASSLAQVLAGDNEQFF
DNA: TGTGCCAGCAGTTTAGCGCAGGTGCTAGCGGGAGACAATGAGCAGTTCTTC

size: many
D: -
V: TRBV14
J: TRBJ1-4
CDR3: CASSQDLGVTNEKLFF
DNA: TGTGCCAGCAGCCAAGATCTTGGGGTGACTAATGAAAAACTGTTTTTT

size: many
D: -
V: TRBV6-1
J: TRBJ2-5
CDR3: CASRSPQETQYF
DNA: TGTGCCAGCAGGAGCCCACAGGAGACCCAGTACTTC

size: many
D: -
V: TRBV6-1
J: TRBJ2-7
CDR3: CASSEALYGQRAGNEQYF
DNA: TGTGCCAGCAGTGAAGCGTTGTACGGACAGCGCGCCGGGAACGAGCAGTACTTC

size: -
D: -
V: TRBV5-6
J: TRBJ2-1
CDR3: CASSFWGIRHNEQFF
DNA: TGTGCCAGCAGCTTTTGGGGGATCCGGCACAATGAGCAGTTCTTC

size: -
D: TRBD2
V: TRBV11-2
J: TRBJ2-1
CDR3: CASSFARDYREQFF
DNA: TGTGCCAGCAGCTTTGCAAGGGACTATCGAGAGCAGTTCTTC

size: many
D: -
V: TRBV15
J: TRBJ1-1
CDR3: CATRDNGMNTEAFF
DNA: TGTGCCACCAGGGACAATGGGATGAACACTGAAGCTTTCTTT

size: -
D: TRBD2
V: TRBV18
J: TRBJ2-3
CDR3: CASSLGTSGSYTQYF
DNA: TGTGCCAGCTCCCTCGGGACTAGCGGCTCATATACGCAGTATTTT

size: -
D: -
V: TRBV27
J: TRBJ1-5
CDR3: CASRGGQTWQPQHF
DNA: TGTGCCAGCAGAGGGGGTCAGACCTGGCAGCCCCAGCATTTT

size: -
D: TRBD1
V: TRBV14
J: TRBJ2-7
CDR3: CASSRSGTGSYEQYF
DNA: TGTGCCAGCAGCCGATCCGGGACAGGGTCCTACGAGCAGTACTTC

size: few
D: -
V: TRBV14
J: TRBJ2-5
CDR3: CASSQDWFFHQYF
DNA: TGTGCCAGCAGCCAAGATTGGTTCTTTCACCAGTACTTC

size: medium-sized
D: -
V: TRBV15
J: TRBJ1-4
CDR3: CATSRDRRDANEKLFF
DNA: TGTGCCACCAGCAGAGATCGGAGGGATGCCAATGAAAAACTGTTTTTT

size: -
D: TRBD1
V: TRBV11-2
J: TRBJ2-5
CDR3: CASSQRGRVGETHYF
DNA: TGCGCCAGCAGCCAAAGGGGGCGGGTCGGAGAGACCCATTACTTC

size: many
D: -
V: TRBV7-9
J: TRBJ2-1
CDR3: CASSLLSGFYNEQFF
DNA: TGTGCCAGCAGCTTATTAAGCGGCTTCTACAATGAGCAGTTCTTC

size: -
D: TRBD1
V: TRBV30
J: TRBJ1-5
CDR3: CAWSVQGYQPQHF
DNA: TGTGCCTGGAGTGTACAGGGGTACCAGCCCCAGCATTTT

size: many
D: -
V: TRBV6-4
J: TRBJ2-1
CDR3: CASSAEGSSYNEQFF
DNA: TGTGCCAGCAGTGCGGAGGGGAGCTCCTACAATGAGCAGTTCTTC

size: many
D: TRBD1
V: TRBV20-1
J: TRBJ1-1
CDR3: CSAGTGFGSTEAFF
DNA: TGCAGTGCAGGGACAGGGTTTGGAAGCACTGAAGCTTTCTTT

size: many
D: TRBD2
V: TRBV7-2
J: TRBJ2-7
CDR3: CASSLRTSGSYEQYF
DNA: TGTGCCAGCAGCTTGAGGACTAGCGGGAGCTACGAGCAGTACTTC

size: -
D: TRBD2
V: TRBV19
J: TRBJ2-1
CDR3: CASSTSGGRAYNEQFF
DNA: TGTGCCAGTAGTACTAGCGGGGGGCGCGCCTACAATGAGCAGTTCTTC

size: many
D: TRBD1
V: TRBV18
J: TRBJ1-5
CDR3: CASSPGQPYDQPQHF
DNA: TGTGCCAGCTCTCCGGGACAGCCATACGATCAGCCCCAGCATTTT

size: many
D: -
V: TRBV20-1
J: TRBJ1-5
CDR3: CSARGRGSGNQPQHF
DNA: TGCAGTGCTAGAGGGCGGGGTAGTGGCAATCAGCCCCAGCATTTT

size: -
D: -
V: TRBV12-3/TRBV12-4
J: TRBJ2-5
CDR3: CASRALRPGTQYF
DNA: TGTGCCAGCAGAGCTCTACGGCCCGGGACCCAGTACTTC

size: few
D: -
V: TRBV7-9
J: TRBJ2-5
CDR3: CASSLRGVEETQYF
DNA: TGTGCCAGCAGCTTACGAGGGGTCGAAGAGACCCAGTACTTC

size: many
D: TRBD1
V: TRBV20-1
J: TRBJ1-2
CDR3: CSAGTGGVDGYTF
DNA: TGCAGTGCTGGTACAGGGGGGGTTGATGGCTACACCTTC

size: -
D: TRBD1
V: TRBV7-9
J: TRBJ2-2
CDR3: CASSGGTGITGELFF
DNA: TGTGCCAGCAGCGGCGGGACAGGGATCACCGGGGAGCTGTTTTTT

size: -
D: TRBD1
V: TRBV5-1
J: TRBJ2-7
CDR3: CASSFVVPGQGPSSYEQYF
DNA: TGCGCCAGCAGCTTCGTAGTCCCGGGACAGGGCCCGAGCTCCTACGAGCAGTACTTC

size: few
D: TRBD2
V: TRBV10-3
J: TRBJ2-7
CDR3: CAISIGTSGSNEQYF
DNA: TGTGCCATCAGCATTGGGACTAGCGGGAGCAACGAGCAGTACTTC

size: many
D: TRBD1
V: TRBV20-1
J: TRBJ1-4
CDR3: CSAAGGGTNEKLFF
DNA: TGCAGTGCTGCAGGGGGGGGAACTAATGAAAAACTGTTTTTT

size: many
D: -
V: TRBV27
J: TRBJ2-7
CDR3: CASSHPTGQTLTYEQYF
DNA: TGTGCCAGCAGTCACCCGACCGGACAGACCCTTACCTACGAGCAGTACTTC

size: -
D: TRBD1
V: TRBV19
J: TRBJ2-1
CDR3: CASTSGQLHEQFF
DNA: TGTGCCAGTACCTCGGGACAGCTGCATGAGCAGTTCTTC

size: -
D: -
V: TRBV20-1
J: TRBJ2-7
CDR3: CSAGPGSCEQYF
DNA: TGCAGTGCTGGGCCGGGTAGCTGCGAGCAGTACTTC

size: -
D: -
V: TRBV7-9
J: TRBJ2-1
CDR3: CASSLAGLEQFF
DNA: TGTGCCAGCAGCTTAGCAGGGCTTGAGCAGTTCTTC

size: many
D: TRBD2
V: TRBV15
J: TRBJ2-3
CDR3: CATSSGLAATDTQYF
DNA: TGTGCCACCAGCTCCGGACTAGCAGCCACAGATACGCAGTATTTT

size: once
D: -
V: TRBV6-5
J: TRBJ1-2
CDR3: CASSYSPGRYGYTF
DNA: TGTGCCAGCAGTTACTCGCCGGGTCGGTATGGCTACACCTTC

size: -
D: -
V: TRBV4-2
J: TRBJ2-1
CDR3: CASSPGGGNEQFF
DNA: TGTGCCAGCAGCCCCGGGGGCGGGAATGAGCAGTTCTTC

size: medium-sized
D: -
V: TRBV27
J: TRBJ1-5
CDR3: CASSFRSNQPQHF
DNA: TGTGCCAGCAGTTTCCGAAGTAATCAGCCCCAGCATTTT

size: many
D: TRBD1
V: TRBV6-6
J: TRBJ1-2
CDR3: CASSYYPGTAIIKDNGYTF
DNA: TGTGCCAGCAGTTACTATCCCGGGACAGCCATCATTAAGGACAATGGCTACACCTTC

size: many
D: -
V: TRBV9
J: TRBJ2-5
CDR3: CASSVGLVVETQYF
DNA: TGTGCCAGCAGCGTAGGACTAGTGGTCGAGACCCAGTACTTC

size: -
D: TRBD2
V: TRBV7-2
J: TRBJ2-2
CDR3: CASSLVLAGTGEPFF
DNA: TGTGCCAGCAGCTTAGTTCTAGCGGGCACCGGGGAGCCGTTTTTT

size: many
D: TRBD1
V: TRBV20-1
J: TRBJ1-4
CDR3: CSARDRGRGEKLFF
DNA: TGCAGTGCTAGAGATAGGGGGCGCGGAGAAAAACTGTTTTTT

size: many
D: -
V: TRBV12-3/TRBV12-4
J: TRBJ2-1
CDR3: CASSFGGSIEQFF
DNA: TGTGCCAGCAGTTTTGGGGGCTCGATTGAGCAGTTCTTC

size: many
D: TRBD1
V: TRBV6-1
J: TRBJ2-5
CDR3: CASSGANRGVATQYF
DNA: TGTGCCAGCAGTGGGGCGAACAGGGGAGTAGCGACCCAGTACTTC

size: many
D: -
V: TRBV7-9
J: TRBJ1-2
CDR3: CASSQDRTYGYTF
DNA: TGTGCCAGCAGCCAGGACAGAACCTATGGCTACACCTTC

size: many
D: TRBD2
V: TRBV20-1
J: TRBJ2-1
CDR3: CSASKSSGTGYNEQFF
DNA: TGCAGTGCTAGTAAGTCTAGCGGGACTGGCTACAATGAGCAGTTCTTC

size: -
D: -
V: TRBV5-4
J: TRBJ1-1
CDR3: CASSFRRGMNTEAFF
DNA: TGTGCCAGCAGCTTCCGACGGGGAATGAACACTGAAGCTTTCTTT

size: many
D: TRBD2
V: TRBV2
J: TRBJ2-7
CDR3: CASREDSGLAYYEQYF
DNA: TGTGCCAGCAGAGAGGACTCGGGACTAGCCTACTACGAGCAGTACTTC

size: many
D: -
V: TRBV3-1
J: TRBJ2-7
CDR3: CASSPKGYYEQYF
DNA: TGTGCCAGCAGCCCCAAGGGTTACTACGAGCAGTACTTC

size: many
D: TRBD1
V: TRBV7-2
J: TRBJ1-1
CDR3: CASSFGTGVNTEAFF
DNA: TGTGCCAGCAGCTTCGGGACAGGAGTGAACACTGAAGCTTTCTTT

size: -
D: -
V: TRBV6-2/TRBV6-3
J: TRBJ2-3
CDR3: CASSYSKVKDKQYF
DNA: TGTGCCAGCAGTTACTCGAAAGTCAAAGATAAGCAGTATTTT

size: many
D: -
V: TRBV28
J: TRBJ1-1
CDR3: CASSPREGTEAFF
DNA: TGTGCCAGCAGCCCACGGGAAGGCACTGAAGCTTTCTTT

size: -
D: -
V: TRBV7-2
J: TRBJ2-6
CDR3: CASSLGSEANVLTF
DNA: TGTGCCAGCAGCTTGGGGTCTGAGGCCAACGTCCTGACTTTC

size: many
D: TRBD1
V: TRBV20-1
J: TRBJ1-2
CDR3: CSARVRTGGPRSYTF
DNA: TGCAGTGCTAGAGTTCGGACAGGGGGACCTAGAAGCTACACCTTC

size: many
D: -
V: TRBV20-1
J: TRBJ1-1
CDR3: CSARDQEGNTEAFF
DNA: TGCAGTGCTAGAGATCAGGAGGGGAACACTGAAGCTTTCTTT

size: few
D: -
V: TRBV7-2
J: TRBJ1-2
CDR3: CASNSGRFGYTF
DNA: TGTGCCAGCAACTCGGGACGTTTTGGCTACACCTTC

size: many
D: TRBD2
V: TRBV4-1
J: TRBJ2-1
CDR3: CASSLADKWGGSYNEQFF
DNA: TGCGCCAGCAGCCTCGCAGACAAGTGGGGGGGCTCCTACAATGAGCAGTTCTTC